Listed below are T cell receptor beta chains from one sample, sequenced in a study of response to subunit inactivated influenza vaccine. MiXCR was run by TCRdb on the RT-PCR reads, yielding one entry per CDR3 protein. The sample comprises roughly 520,000 distinct CDR3 sequences, roughly 23% of which are singletons, and about 1.9% rests with the top ten. The sample consisted of CD4+ T cells sorted from PBMCs, taken 5 days after vaccination. The receptors stem from a man between 45 and 60 years old who received an inactivated influenza vaccine. Both conserved end residues are part of each CDR3. D genes are given only for firm matches. Clone size is stated in some rows and not others, as once, few, many or a class when expanded.

size	V	D	J	CDR3	DNA
.	TRBV11-2	TRBD2	TRBJ2-3	CASSLARGLASTDTQYF	TGTGCCAGCAGCTTAGCCCGGGGACTAGCTTCCACAGATACGCAGTATTTT
.	TRBV20-1	TRBD2	TRBJ2-3	CSATGTSGRAQDTQYF	TGCAGTGCTACCGGGACTAGCGGGAGGGCCCAAGATACGCAGTATTTT
few	TRBV5-5	.	TRBJ2-2	CASSLAPGPGELFF	TGTGCCAGCAGCTTGGCCCCGGGGCCCGGGGAGCTGTTTTTT
few	TRBV20-1	.	TRBJ1-2	CSARAPDGKYGYTF	TGCAGTGCTAGAGCGCCCGACGGGAAGTATGGCTACACCTTC
many	TRBV5-6	.	TRBJ1-3	CASSLGFGGPGNTIYF	TGTGCCAGCAGCTTGGGGTTCGGGGGGCCTGGAAACACCATATATTTT
.	TRBV7-2	.	TRBJ2-1	CASSLGGSVNNEQFF	TGTGCCAGCAGCTTAGGGGGTAGCGTAAACAATGAGCAGTTCTTC
.	TRBV4-1	.	TRBJ2-1	CASSQEISSRNEQFF	TGCGCCAGCAGCCAAGAAATTAGCTCGAGGAATGAGCAGTTCTTC
.	TRBV10-3	TRBD1	TRBJ2-7	CAISEGQGGYEQYF	TGTGCCATCAGTGAGGGACAGGGTGGCTACGAGCAGTACTTC
few	TRBV20-1	TRBD1	TRBJ2-6	CSARDEGAGANVLTF	TGCAGTGCTAGAGATGAGGGGGCAGGGGCCAACGTCCTGACTTTC
few	TRBV7-7	.	TRBJ2-1	CASSLDRAAYNEQFF	TGTGCTAGCAGCTTAGATAGGGCAGCGTACAATGAGCAGTTCTTC
once	TRBV20-1	TRBD2	TRBJ2-3	CSARAMTSGRVSTDTQYF	TGCAGTGCTAGAGCGATGACTAGCGGGAGGGTGAGCACAGATACGCAGTATTTT
.	TRBV19	TRBD1	TRBJ1-5	CASSKQGTSNQPQHF	TGTGCCAGTAGTAAACAGGGGACGAGCAATCAGCCCCAGCATTTT